A single count supports the clone carrying this T cell receptor beta chain. Its cognate antigen is unknown. Profiled with immunoSEQ multiplex PCR; TCRdb holds only in-frame clones, not every one. The repertoire includes 150,000 to 200,000 clones, more than 85% of them detected once, and 1.5% to 2% sits in the top ten. V was pared by 1 base and J by 0 bases, with 10 bases between. This CDR3 is built from 16 residues. Per germline, CDR1 MNHEY and CDR2 SMNVEV (reference sequence). The sample comes from a study of T cell responses to AZD1222 COVID-19 vaccine. Study outcomes and limitations: Spike-specific TCR breadth rose after two AZD1222 doses, and depth rose as well. Without day 14 samples, only post-peak T cell repertoires were studied. At baseline, just a handful of AZD1222 recipients tested seropositive.

The V call is TRBV27, the J call TRBJ1-5; a possible D gene is TRBD1 (5 bases). The source is an adult who received the AZD1222 COVID-19 vaccine. This specimen consisted of peripheral blood, obtained 28 days after the second AZD1222 dose. CDR3 DNA sequence: TGTGCCAGCAGTTTATTGGGGGGGTATAGCAATCAGCCCCAGCATTTT. Translating it yields CASSLLGGYSNQPQHF.